Shown below are 30 T cell receptor beta chains from a single sample sequenced in a study of blood T cells in healthy people across ages. Primers used in a second PCR of roughly 6 to 11 cycles were a sample-barcoded 5' primer and a J-beta primer mix. TCRdb re-analysed the 5' RACE reads in MiXCR, keeping a single row per CDR3 protein. Of around 2 million distinct CDR3 sequences listed, about two fifths were seen once; the top ten hold 23%. Sequencing input: blood. The receptors stem from a human donor in good health.

The gene calls are TRBV11-2 and TRBJ2-3; D perhaps matches TRBD1 (6 bases). CDR3 length: 15 residues. Per the germline V gene, CDR1 is SGHAT and CDR2 is FQNNGV. V shed 2 bases and J shed 2 bases, with 11 bases lying between them. In DNA, the CDR3 is TGTGCCAGCAGCTTAAATGGACAGTTCACAGATACGCAGTATTTT. Its protein product is CASSLNGQFTDTQYF.

In its sample, this clonotype was seen a few times. The J gene is TRBJ1-5, the V gene TRBV12-3 or TRBV12-4; D unclear. This CDR3 is built from 16 residues. With 2 bases removed from V and 6 bases from J, the gap between germline ends came to 17 bases. The CDR3 nucleotides are TGTGCCAGCAGTTTATCGGGGTATCGAAGGGCTCAGCCCCAGCATTTT. Translated: CASSLSGYRRAQPQHF.

The genes are TRBV5-5 and TRBJ2-1; the D gene is possibly TRBD1 (5 bases). The CDR3 is made up of 16 amino acids. V lost 6 bases and J 1 base, leaving 17 bases between the germline ends. Germline V gene lookup returns CDR1 SGHKS and CDR2 YYEKEE (reference sequence). CDR3 coding DNA: TGTGCCAGCAACTTAAGGGGCAGCATATCCTACAATGAGCAGTTCTTC. Encoded protein: CASNLRGSISYNEQFF.

CDR3 sequence (DNA): TGTGCCAGCAGCCCTGGGACCGCTGCTGAAGCTTTCTTT. Its translation is CASSPGTAAEAFF. The J gene is TRBJ1-1, the V gene TRBV14, with D possibly TRBD1 on 5 matching bases. The CDR3 is 13 amino acids. V was pared by 4 bases and J by 6 bases, with 12 bases between. Per the germline V gene, CDR1 is SGHDN and CDR2 is FVKESK.

The V and J genes are TRBV29-1 and TRBJ2-3; D is unclear. The CDR3 contains 13 residues. Germline loops: CDR1 SQVTM, CDR2 ANQGSEA. Trimming took off 6 bases at V and 3 bases at J, with 13 bases between the two ends. For the CDR3, the DNA is TGCAGCGTCCGAACGGTCCTTACAGATACGCAGTATTTT. It translates to CSVRTVLTDTQYF.

The chain recombines TRBV20-1 with TRBJ2-1; D is unclear. The V gene's germline CDR1 is DFQATT and CDR2 SNEGSKA (reference sequence). V gave up 3 bases and J gave up 4 bases, with 13 bases separating them. This CDR3 is built from 14 residues. This CDR3 is CSASRLGAYNEQFF. CDR3 nucleotides: TGCAGTGCTAGCCGGCTAGGCGCGTACAATGAGCAGTTCTTC.

This chain connects TRBV20-1 to TRBJ2-3, with unresolved D. The V end lost 2 bases, the J end lost 3 bases, and 6 bases lay between the germline ends. CDR3 length equals 12 residues. Germline loops: CDR1 DFQATT, CDR2 SNEGSKA (reference sequence). The CDR3 is CSARPITDTQYF. The CDR3, as DNA: TGCAGTGCTAGACCTATAACAGATACGCAGTATTTT.

The CDR3 reads CASSLFGGTQYF. For the CDR3, the DNA is TGTGCCAGCAGCTTATTTGGAGGGACCCAGTACTTC. J is TRBJ2-5 and V is TRBV7-2; maybe TRBD2 (5 bases). Germline V CDR1 and CDR2: SGHTA, FQGNSA. The ends were cut back, 2 bases at V and 7 bases at J, with 8 bases in the middle. The CDR3 length is 12 residues. Variable domain in full (rest from reference TRBV7-2 and TRBJ2-5): GAGVSQSPSNKVTEKGKDVELRCDPISGHTALYWYRQSLGQGLEFLIYFQGNSAPDKSGLPSDRFSAERTGGSVSTLTIQRTQQEDSAVYLCASSLFGGTQYFGPGTRLLVL.

The rearrangement joins TRBV12-1 to TRBJ2-5; TRBD1, as called in the table, went unchecked against the DNA. TRBV12-1 corresponds to a pseudogene. The length of the CDR3 is 14 residues. CDR3: CASSPMGAQETQYF. For the CDR3, the DNA is TGTGCCAGCAGCCCCATGGGGGCCCAAGAGACCCAGTACTTC.

The chain recombines TRBV5-6 with TRBJ1-2; no reliable D call. Trimming removed 1 base at V and 2 bases at J, with 9 bases between. The CDR3 consists of 14 residues. Germline CDR1 is SGHDT and CDR2 is YYEEEE. The CDR3 reads CASSLLTPNYGYTF. The CDR3 DNA reads TGTGCCAGCAGCTTGCTTACACCGAACTATGGCTACACCTTC. Using reference TRBV5-6 and TRBJ1-2 for the parts outside the CDR3, the full variable domain is DAGVTQSPTHLIKTRGQQVTLRCSPKSGHDTVSWYQQALGQGPQFIFQYYEEEERQRGNFPDRFSGHQFPNYSSELNVNALLLGDSALYLCASSLLTPNYGYTFGSGTRLTVV.

Notes on this clonotype: The DNA is left out, because the CDR3 cannot be placed on it with certainty; the CDR3 is given as TCRdb lists it. This chain connects TRBV12-3 or TRBV12-4 to TRBJ1-2. A total of 17 residues make up the CDR3, ends included. The CDR3 loop is CASSWDYEQFFGARDTF.

This chain joins TRBV4-3 and TRBJ2-1, with D tentatively TRBD2 (7 bases). Trimming left V 0 bases short and J 4 bases short, with 13 bases between. The V gene's germline CDR1 is LGHNA and CDR2 YSLEER. The CDR3 sequence is 16 residues long. The CDR3 DNA reads as TGCGCCAGCAGCCAAGAGGGGGCGGGGGAGTACAATGAGCAGTTCTTC. This translates into CASSQEGAGEYNEQFF.

The CDR3: CASSSTGLTGYTF. The CDR3 DNA follows: TGTGCCAGCAGCTCAACAGGGCTAACTGGCTACACCTTC. V gene TRBV11-2 combines with J gene TRBJ1-2, with D perhaps matching TRBD1 (6 bases). The CDR3 is made up of 13 amino acids. Germline CDR1 and CDR2: SGHAT and FQNNGV. V gave up 4 bases and J gave up 7 bases, with 13 bases separating them.

The chain links TRBV6-2 or TRBV6-3 to TRBJ2-7; TRBD1 aligns across 8 bases. V dropped 5 bases and J dropped 4; count of bases not matched to a gene: 7. The CDR3 has 14 residues. CDR1 and CDR2 (germline): MNHEY, SVGEGT. The CDR3, as DNA: TGTGCCAGCAGTAATCCGGGACAGGATTACGAGCAGTACTTC. Amino acid sequence: CASSNPGQDYEQYF.

CDR3 residues: CASSYGTGVSYEQFF. DNA for the CDR3: TGCGCCAGCAGTTACGGGACAGGGGTCTCTTATGAGCAGTTCTTC. The V and J genes are TRBV5-1 and TRBJ2-1; 10 bases align to TRBD1. V lost 5 bases to trimming and J lost 8 bases; unmatched junction nucleotides: 10. CDR1 is SGHRS, CDR2 YFSETQ, per germline. The CDR3 is 15 amino acids.

The chain combines TRBV6-5 with TRBJ2-4; no definite D call. The J call is uncertain, as TRBJ2-7 better fits the DNA end. Germline CDR1 MNHEY, CDR2 SVGAGI. CDR3 size: 12 residues. CDR3 nucleotide sequence: TGTGCCAGCAGTCAAGACTCTCTCGAGCAGTACTTC. Residues: CASSQDSLEQYF.

The table lists this clonotype with a few counts. The J gene is TRBJ2-7, the V gene TRBV4-3; D might be TRBD2 (5 bases). CDR1 and CDR2 from the germline V gene are LGHNA and YSLEER. The V and J ends lost 3 bases and 3 bases respectively, with 9 bases between them. This CDR3 has 13 residues. The CDR3 here is CASSHGLNYEQYF. The CDR3 nucleotides are TGCGCCAGCAGCCACGGACTTAACTACGAGCAGTACTTC.

V is TRBV20-1 and J is TRBJ2-3; a weak D match, TRBD2 (6 bases). The CDR3 has 13 residues. From germline, CDR1 is DFQATT and CDR2 SNEGSKA (reference sequence). In nucleotides, the CDR3 is TGCAGCGATAGCGGAGGGAGCACAGATACGCAGTATTTT. Protein sequence: CSDSGGSTDTQYF.

This clonotype has more than one count but fewer than ten. The chain carries TRBV11-2 and TRBJ2-1; 9 bases line up with TRBD2. Trimming removed 8 bases from V and 7 bases from J; junction bases left unmatched: 9. In germline, CDR1 is SGHAT, CDR2 FQNNGV. The length of the CDR3 is 14 residues. The CDR3 nucleotides are TGTGCCAGCCGGCGGGGGGGCCTTTCAAATGAGCAGTTCTTC. This encodes CASRRGGLSNEQFF.

The V and J genes are TRBV7-6 and TRBJ2-3, with 15 bases that match TRBD2. This CDR3 comprises 20 residues. Germline CDR1 SGHVS, CDR2 FNYEAQ. V shed 5 bases, J shed 0 bases, and the junction held 12 bases outside the gene matches. The CDR3 here is CASSHTRGLAGGRSTDTQYF. The CDR3 nucleotides read TGTGCCAGCAGCCATACTCGAGGACTAGCGGGGGGGCGGAGCACAGATACGCAGTATTTT.

This chain links TRBV29-1 with TRBJ2-1, with 11 nucleotides matching TRBD1. V lost 5 bases to trimming and J lost 5 bases; unmatched junction nucleotides: 2. CDR1 SQVTM and CDR2 ANQGSEA come from the germline V gene. This CDR3 contains 13 residues. In DNA, the CDR3 is TGCAGCGTTAGGGACAGGGGGGACAATGAGCAGTTCTTC. The encoded protein is CSVRDRGDNEQFF.

This clonotype was picked up a small number of times. CDR3 in amino acids: CASSHNFAGTGGEKLFF. CDR3 DNA sequence: TGCGCCAGCAGCCACAACTTCGCCGGGACAGGAGGTGAAAAACTGTTTTTT. The chain has TRBV4-3 and TRBJ1-4, with 8 bases aligning to TRBD1. Germline V gene data show CDR1 as LGHNA and CDR2 as YSLEER. Trimming took 3 bases from V and 7 from J; bases not matched to a gene: 13. The length of the CDR3 is 17 residues.

The V call is TRBV7-2, the J call TRBJ2-5; TRBD2 matches 11 bases. V was clipped by 1 base and J by 13 bases; unmatched bases: 8. The length of the CDR3 is 14 residues. Germline V lookup: CDR1 SGHTA, CDR2 FQGNSA. For the CDR3, the DNA is TGTGCCAGCAGCTTAGTGATAGCGGGGGGGCCACTGTACTTC. Its protein is CASSLVIAGGPLYF.

The CDR3 spells CASSLAEGWEAFF. CDR3 nucleotide sequence: TGTGCCAGCAGTTTAGCAGAGGGGTGGGAAGCTTTCTTT. The chain recombines TRBV12-3 or TRBV12-4 with TRBJ1-1, with a weak D call TRBD1 (5 bases). The V and J ends lost 0 bases and 8 bases respectively, with 10 bases between them. The CDR3 contains 13 residues.

This clonotype was observed many times. The CDR3 DNA is TGCAGTGCTGGGCTGTCCTACGAGCAGTACTTC. This encodes CSAGLSYEQYF. V usage is TRBV20-1 and J usage is TRBJ2-7, with no clear D. Deletions cut 5 bases from V and 1 base from J, with 6 bases between. The CDR3 is 11 amino acids. Germline V gives CDR1 DFQATT, CDR2 SNEGSKA (reference sequence).

In its sample, this clonotype was seen a few times. The rearrangement joins TRBV27 to TRBJ2-3, with D possibly matching TRBD2 (6 bases). The germline V gene encodes CDR1 MNHEY and CDR2 SMNVEV (reference sequence). This CDR3 contains 15 residues. Deletions cut 0 bases from V and 4 bases from J, with 11 bases between. For the CDR3, the DNA is TGTGCCAGCAGTTTATCGGGCAGGGAGGCAGATACGCAGTATTTT. This translates into CASSLSGREADTQYF.

This clonotype was counted a few times. The chain employs TRBV5-1 and TRBJ2-3; TRBD2 aligns across 16 bases. The junction had 3 bases not matched to a gene; V was cut back by 4 bases and J by 1 base. Germline loops: CDR1 SGHRS, CDR2 YFSETQ. The CDR3 is 17 residues long. The chain's CDR3 is CASSSGTSGGGTDTQYF. In DNA, the CDR3 is TGCGCCAGCAGCAGTGGGACTAGCGGGGGGGGCACAGATACGCAGTATTTT.

The chain has TRBV15 and TRBJ2-1; D might be TRBD1 (7 bases). CDR1 is LNHNV and CDR2 is YYDKDF in the germline V gene (reference sequence). The V gene lost 6 bases and the J gene lost 10 bases, with 19 bases spanning the gap. CDR3 size: 14 residues. CDR3 protein: CATREGQSSLEQFF. The CDR3 nucleotides read TGTGCCACCAGGGAGGGACAGAGTAGCCTGGAGCAGTTCTTC.

V usage is TRBV4-3 and J usage is TRBJ1-5; 7 bases line up with TRBD1. Unmatched junction bases numbered 3, after V lost 4 bases and J lost 0 bases. Germline CDR1 LGHNA, CDR2 YSLEER. There are 15 residues in the CDR3. The CDR3 DNA reads as TGCGCCAGCAGCCCCGGACAGGATAGCAATCAGCCCCAGCATTTT. Residues: CASSPGQDSNQPQHF.

This clonotype has more than one count but fewer than ten. The CDR3 DNA reads as TGTGCCAGCAGCTTATATTCAGGGGGCGGTGAGCAGTTCTTC. Protein: CASSLYSGGGEQFF. The chain joins TRBV7-3 to TRBJ2-1; 8 bases are a match to TRBD1. After removal of 2 bases from V and 9 bases from J, the junction contained 6 bases not matched to a gene. This CDR3 comprises 14 residues. Germline V gene data show CDR1 as SGHTA and CDR2 as FQGTGA.